The following is a T cell receptor beta chain sequence with its context. The CDR3 covers 14 residues. The trim removed 3 bases at V and 6 bases at J, leaving 3 bases unmatched. Per the germline V gene, CDR1 is KGHDR and CDR2 is SFDVKD. This entry comes from a study of blood T cell repertoires in COVID-19. Source study methods: The assay estimated nucleated cells by amplifying reference gene primers. Repertoires were generated with immunoSEQ multiplex PCR, while TCRdb's copy carries only in-frame clones and drops some. The DNA was the basis for D and trimming; V, J and clone size are from that table. Of roughly 150,000 clones in the sample, roughly four fifths are singletons; the top ten hold about 4.2%.

Sequenced: peripheral blood. The clonotype originates from a woman older than 75 with acute or convalescent COVID-19. The chain is built from TRBV24-1 and TRBJ1-2; 10 bases match TRBD1. The CDR3 region is CATSDKDRGDGYTF. The CDR3 DNA follows: TGTGCCACCAGTGATAAGGACAGGGGGGATGGCTACACCTTC.